The rows below give T cell receptor beta chains drawn from one sample of a study of cytomegalovirus exposure and HLA in healthy donors. Method: immunoSEQ multiplex PCR; TCRdb's copy keeps in-frame clones and lacks some. The data contain fewer than 110,000 clones, approximately 79% of them singletons. Sequencing used PBMCs. These TCRs come from a man in his fifties or sixties in good health and CMV-seropositive. Both conserved end residues are part of each CDR3. Fields, in order: CDR3 length, V gene, clone size, J gene, D gene, CDR3 DNA, CDR3 protein. D genes are given only for firm matches. Some rows mark clone size as missing; the rest say once, few, many or name a class of expanded clone.

cdr3_length: 12
v_call: TRBV5-6
clone_size: -
j_call: TRBJ2-1
d_call: -
cdr3_nt: TGTGCCAGCAGCCGACGACCCCAGGGGCAGTTCTTC
cdr3_aa: CASSRRPQGQFF

cdr3_length: 12
v_call: TRBV2
clone_size: -
j_call: TRBJ2-7
d_call: TRBD1
cdr3_nt: TGTGCCAGCGTGGGACAGAGCTACGAGCAGTACTTC
cdr3_aa: CASVGQSYEQYF

cdr3_length: 14
v_call: TRBV2
clone_size: few
j_call: TRBJ1-4
d_call: -
cdr3_nt: TGTGCCAGCAGTGCGGCAGGGACTAATGAAAAACTGTTTTTT
cdr3_aa: CASSAAGTNEKLFF

cdr3_length: 13
v_call: TRBV18
clone_size: -
j_call: TRBJ1-2
d_call: TRBD1
cdr3_nt: TGTGCCAGCTCACCCGACAGGGTTTATGGCTACACCTTC
cdr3_aa: CASSPDRVYGYTF

cdr3_length: 15
v_call: TRBV7-9
clone_size: -
j_call: TRBJ2-1
d_call: TRBD2
cdr3_nt: TGTGCCAGCAGCTTAGTTAGCGGGAGTAGCAATGGGCAGTTCTTC
cdr3_aa: CASSLVSGSSNGQFF

cdr3_length: 16
v_call: TRBV28
clone_size: -
j_call: TRBJ1-6
d_call: -
cdr3_nt: TGTGCCAGCAGTTTCACGATCGGGAGAAATAATTCACCCCTCCACTTT
cdr3_aa: CASSFTIGRNNSPLHF

cdr3_length: 14
v_call: TRBV27
clone_size: -
j_call: TRBJ2-7
d_call: TRBD2
cdr3_nt: TGTGCCAGCAGAGTCAGCGGGAGGGATTACGAGCAGTACTTC
cdr3_aa: CASRVSGRDYEQYF

cdr3_length: 14
v_call: TRBV2
clone_size: -
j_call: TRBJ2-7
d_call: -
cdr3_nt: TGTGCCAGCAGACGTGACAGGTTTACCTACGAGCAGTACTTC
cdr3_aa: CASRRDRFTYEQYF

cdr3_length: 13
v_call: TRBV2
clone_size: -
j_call: TRBJ2-7
d_call: TRBD1
cdr3_nt: TGTGCCAGCCAGGGGGTGGGGCACTACGAGCAGTACTTC
cdr3_aa: CASQGVGHYEQYF

cdr3_length: 17
v_call: TRBV28
clone_size: -
j_call: TRBJ2-2
d_call: TRBD2
cdr3_nt: TGTGCCAGCAGTTTGGGGCTAGCGGGACTCTTCACCGGGGAGCTGTTTTTT
cdr3_aa: CASSLGLAGLFTGELFF

cdr3_length: 14
v_call: TRBV30
clone_size: -
j_call: TRBJ1-5
d_call: -
cdr3_nt: TGTGCCTGGAGTTTCGGCGGTAGCAATCAGCCCCAGCATTTT
cdr3_aa: CAWSFGGSNQPQHF

cdr3_length: 16
v_call: TRBV4-1
clone_size: -
j_call: TRBJ2-1
d_call: TRBD2
cdr3_nt: TGCGCCAGCAGCCAAGATGAGGGTAGCGGGGCCAATGAGCAGTTCTTC
cdr3_aa: CASSQDEGSGANEQFF

cdr3_length: 17
v_call: TRBV13
clone_size: -
j_call: TRBJ1-5
d_call: -
cdr3_nt: TGTGCCAGCAGCTTAGGGGGATTGGGGGGGATTATACAGCCCCAGCATTTT
cdr3_aa: CASSLGGLGGIIQPQHF

cdr3_length: 14
v_call: TRBV19
clone_size: -
j_call: TRBJ2-1
d_call: TRBD2
cdr3_nt: TGTGCCAGTAGTACGGGACTAGCTTACAATGAGCAGTTCTTC
cdr3_aa: CASSTGLAYNEQFF

cdr3_length: 13
v_call: TRBV11-2
clone_size: few
j_call: TRBJ2-5
d_call: -
cdr3_nt: TGTGCCAGCAGCTTAGCCCCGAGGGAGACCCAGTACTTC
cdr3_aa: CASSLAPRETQYF

cdr3_length: 15
v_call: TRBV10-3
clone_size: -
j_call: TRBJ2-7
d_call: -
cdr3_nt: TGTGCCATCAAGGGGGACTACCCCAGCTCCTACGAGCAGTACTTC
cdr3_aa: CAIKGDYPSSYEQYF

cdr3_length: 15
v_call: TRBV11-2
clone_size: -
j_call: TRBJ1-3
d_call: -
cdr3_nt: TGTGCCAGCAGCTTAGCTCTGGGAGGTGGAAACACCATATATTTT
cdr3_aa: CASSLALGGGNTIYF

cdr3_length: 17
v_call: TRBV6-1
clone_size: -
j_call: TRBJ2-7
d_call: TRBD2
cdr3_nt: TGTGCCAGCAGTGAAGCGCTATGGGTAGCGGGGCTCTACGAGCAGTACTTC
cdr3_aa: CASSEALWVAGLYEQYF

cdr3_length: 11
v_call: TRBV28
clone_size: -
j_call: TRBJ2-5
d_call: -
cdr3_nt: TGTGCCAGCAGGTCACAAGAGACCCAGTACTTC
cdr3_aa: CASRSQETQYF

cdr3_length: 14
v_call: TRBV6-1
clone_size: -
j_call: TRBJ1-5
d_call: TRBD1
cdr3_nt: TGTGCCAGCAGTCCCCAGGGGGCGAGGCAGCCCCAGCATTTT
cdr3_aa: CASSPQGARQPQHF

cdr3_length: 16
v_call: TRBV12-2
clone_size: -
j_call: TRBJ1-2
d_call: -
cdr3_nt: TGTGCAAGTCGGTATTACCGGGACAGGGCATACTATGGCTACACCTTC
cdr3_aa: CASRYYRDRAYYGYTF

cdr3_length: 12
v_call: TRBV7-3
clone_size: once
j_call: TRBJ2-1
d_call: -
cdr3_nt: TGTGCCAGCAGCTTACTCGGGTATGAGCAGTTCTTC
cdr3_aa: CASSLLGYEQFF

cdr3_length: 13
v_call: TRBV5-4
clone_size: -
j_call: TRBJ1-1
d_call: TRBD1
cdr3_nt: TGTGCCAGCAGCTTACAGGGGGGGCATGAAGCTTTCTTT
cdr3_aa: CASSLQGGHEAFF

cdr3_length: 15
v_call: TRBV5-4
clone_size: -
j_call: TRBJ2-1
d_call: TRBD2
cdr3_nt: TGTGCCAGCAGCCCGGGGGGGAGGTCCTACAATGAGCAGTTCTTC
cdr3_aa: CASSPGGRSYNEQFF

cdr3_length: 16
v_call: TRBV9
clone_size: -
j_call: TRBJ2-4
d_call: TRBD2
cdr3_nt: TGTGCCAGCAGCGTAGGGCGGGAGGGCCTTAAAAACATTCAGTACTTC
cdr3_aa: CASSVGREGLKNIQYF

cdr3_length: 16
v_call: TRBV4-2
clone_size: -
j_call: TRBJ1-5
d_call: TRBD1
cdr3_nt: TGTGCCAGCAGCCAAGATGGACAGGGGAGCAGTCAGCCCCAGCATTTT
cdr3_aa: CASSQDGQGSSQPQHF

cdr3_length: 15
v_call: TRBV28
clone_size: once
j_call: TRBJ2-7
d_call: TRBD2
cdr3_nt: TGTGCCAGCCGTAACCGAGCGGGACCCCCCTACGAGCAGTACTTC
cdr3_aa: CASRNRAGPPYEQYF

cdr3_length: 15
v_call: TRBV13
clone_size: -
j_call: TRBJ2-1
d_call: TRBD2
cdr3_nt: TGTGCCAGCAGCAGAATTAGCGGGAGGGGGAATGAGCAGTTCTTC
cdr3_aa: CASSRISGRGNEQFF

cdr3_length: 12
v_call: TRBV18
clone_size: -
j_call: TRBJ2-2
d_call: -
cdr3_nt: TGTGCCAGCTCACCTTACTCCGGGGAGCTGTTTTTT
cdr3_aa: CASSPYSGELFF

cdr3_length: 13
v_call: TRBV10-3
clone_size: -
j_call: TRBJ2-7
d_call: -
cdr3_nt: TGTGCCGGTTCTCAGGGGAATACTTACGAGCAGTACTTC
cdr3_aa: CAGSQGNTYEQYF

cdr3_length: 16
v_call: TRBV30
clone_size: -
j_call: TRBJ2-1
d_call: TRBD2
cdr3_nt: TGTGCCTGGAGCCTAGGACTAGCGGGAGTACAGAATGAGCAGTTCTTC
cdr3_aa: CAWSLGLAGVQNEQFF

cdr3_length: 17
v_call: TRBV27
clone_size: -
j_call: TRBJ2-5
d_call: TRBD2
cdr3_nt: TGTGCCAGCAGTTTATCGATGGTACTAGCGGGAGCGGGGACCCAGTACTTC
cdr3_aa: CASSLSMVLAGAGTQYF

cdr3_length: 14
v_call: TRBV12-5
clone_size: -
j_call: TRBJ2-7
d_call: -
cdr3_nt: TGTGCTAGTGGCCGGCCGGGACACGACTACGAGCAGTACTTC
cdr3_aa: CASGRPGHDYEQYF

cdr3_length: 17
v_call: TRBV28
clone_size: -
j_call: TRBJ2-3
d_call: TRBD1
cdr3_nt: TGTGCCAGCAGTTTAAGTCAAGGGGGCGTAATCACAGATACGCAGTATTTT
cdr3_aa: CASSLSQGGVITDTQYF

cdr3_length: 15
v_call: TRBV28
clone_size: -
j_call: TRBJ1-4
d_call: -
cdr3_nt: TGTGCCAGCAGTTTTCCGGGGGTAGGAGGGGAAAAACTGTTTTTT
cdr3_aa: CASSFPGVGGEKLFF

cdr3_length: 14
v_call: TRBV21-1
clone_size: few
j_call: TRBJ2-2
d_call: -
cdr3_nt: TGTGCCAGCAGTAGAGTAAAACCCCCCGGGGAGCTGTTTTTT
cdr3_aa: CASSRVKPPGELFF

cdr3_length: 14
v_call: TRBV18
clone_size: -
j_call: TRBJ2-1
d_call: TRBD1
cdr3_nt: TGTGCCAGCTCACCACAGGGGACAGACAATGAGCAGTTCTTC
cdr3_aa: CASSPQGTDNEQFF

cdr3_length: 18
v_call: TRBV27
clone_size: -
j_call: TRBJ2-2
d_call: TRBD2
cdr3_nt: TGTGCCACCAGGCCCCTACTAGCGGGAGTTTTAAACACCGGGGAGCTGTTTTTT
cdr3_aa: CATRPLLAGVLNTGELFF

cdr3_length: 15
v_call: TRBV11-2
clone_size: -
j_call: TRBJ2-2
d_call: -
cdr3_nt: TGTGCCAGCAGCTCCAAGCAGGGTGCGACCGGGGAGCTGTTTTTT
cdr3_aa: CASSSKQGATGELFF

cdr3_length: 15
v_call: TRBV2
clone_size: -
j_call: TRBJ1-2
d_call: -
cdr3_nt: TGTGCCAGCAAGCCCGAACAGGGTTACAACTATGGCTACACCTTC
cdr3_aa: CASKPEQGYNYGYTF

cdr3_length: 16
v_call: TRBV4-3
clone_size: once
j_call: TRBJ2-1
d_call: TRBD2
cdr3_nt: TGCGCCAGCAGCCAAGATGGGGGAGGGCTGGGAAATGAGCAGTTCTTC
cdr3_aa: CASSQDGGGLGNEQFF

cdr3_length: 14
v_call: TRBV19
clone_size: few
j_call: TRBJ2-7
d_call: TRBD2
cdr3_nt: TGTGCCAGTAGTATGACTAGCGGTACCTACGAGCAGTACTTC
cdr3_aa: CASSMTSGTYEQYF